The 10 T cell receptor beta chains listed next were all sequenced from one sample in a study of siplizumab effects on memory and regulatory T cells. Sequencing used immunoSEQ multiplex PCR; TCRdb keeps in-frame clones, though not all of them. This sample has some 100,000 clones, with about 92% found just once. Sequencing was carried out using Tregs sorted from blood. The receptors shown here come from a human donor in good health.

This chain connects TRBV7-9 to TRBJ2-7; 7 positions match TRBD2. Germline V gene lookup returns CDR1 SEHNR and CDR2 FQNEAQ (reference sequence). V was clipped by 4 bases and J by 5 bases; unmatched bases: 5. The CDR3 spans 13 residues. CDR3: CASSSGLGDEQYF. The CDR3 DNA sequence: TGTGCCAGCAGCTCAGGACTAGGGGACGAGCAGTACTTC.

CDR3 protein: CASSDGVGYWPQHF. CDR3 nucleotides: TGTGCCAGCAGTGATGGAGTCGGATACTGGCCCCAGCATTTT. The chain couples TRBV2 to TRBJ1-5; D remains ambiguous. This CDR3 spans 14 amino acids. With 3 bases removed from V and 9 bases from J, the gap between germline ends came to 15 bases. Germline V gene data show CDR1 as SNHLY and CDR2 as FYNNEI.

This sequence joins TRBV15 and TRBJ2-2; no definite D call. The V gene's germline CDR1 is LNHNV and CDR2 YYDKDF (reference sequence). Trimming pared 3 bases from V and 4 bases from J, leaving 9 bases between. The CDR3 has 14 amino acids. The CDR3 reads CATSRAQLTGELFF. As DNA, the CDR3 is TGTGCCACCAGCAGGGCACAGCTCACCGGGGAGCTGTTTTTT.

This chain links TRBV28 with TRBJ1-3; no clear D gene. V lost 5 bases and J 8 bases, leaving 19 bases between the germline ends. The CDR3 sequence is 15 residues long. Germline CDR1 reads MDHEN; CDR2 reads SYDVKM. The CDR3 nucleotides read TGTGCCAGCAGTGGCCCGATTACAAGGGAAGACACCATATATTTT. Protein product: CASSGPITREDTIYF.

The genes are TRBV6-1 and TRBJ2-1; D perhaps matches TRBD2 (6 bases). The V end lost 2 bases, the J end lost 16 bases, and 15 bases lay between the germline ends. This CDR3 comprises 12 residues. Germline V lookup: CDR1 MNHNS, CDR2 SASEGT. This chain's CDR3 is CASSERRLVPFF. CDR3 nucleotides: TGTGCCAGCAGTGAAAGAAGACTAGTCCCATTCTTC.

The rearrangement joins TRBV4-2 to TRBJ2-3; TRBD2 matches at 9 bases. The germline CDR1 and CDR2 sequences are LGHNA and YNFKEQ. The V segment lost 3 bases and the J segment 3 bases; nucleotides outside the gene matches: 10. The CDR3 is made up of 17 amino acids. As DNA, the CDR3 is TGTGCCAGCAGCCATGGGCTAGCGGGAAGGAGGACAGATACGCAGTATTTT. Translation: CASSHGLAGRRTDTQYF.

V gene TRBV15 combines with J gene TRBJ1-2; tentatively, D is TRBD1 (5 bases). Germline V gives CDR1 LNHNV, CDR2 YYDKDF (reference sequence). V shed 0 bases and J shed 6 bases, with 20 bases lying between them. The CDR3 covers 17 residues. The CDR3 is CATSRDRFDSKIHGYTF. CDR3 sequence (DNA): TGTGCCACCAGCAGAGATCGCTTTGACAGCAAGATACATGGCTACACCTTC.

The sample holds one count of this clone. The CDR3 DNA reads TGTGCCAGCAGGTCGGGACAGGGGGCGGGGGAGCAGTACTTC. This sequence encodes CASRSGQGAGEQYF. The chain is built from TRBV28 and TRBJ2-7, with 12 bases matching TRBD1. The V segment lost 6 bases and the J segment 7 bases; nucleotides outside the gene matches: 7. The CDR3 length is 14 residues. Per germline, CDR1 MDHEN and CDR2 SYDVKM.

The V gene is TRBV7-3, the J gene TRBJ2-2; 10 positions match TRBD2. This CDR3 region has 16 residues. Trimming at V came to 0 bases and at J to 3 bases, leaving 1 base not matched to a gene. The V gene's germline CDR1 is SGHTA and CDR2 FQGTGA. The CDR3 DNA reads TGTGCCAGCAGCTTAACGGGACTAGCGTACACCGGGGAGCTGTTTTTT. Amino acid sequence: CASSLTGLAYTGELFF.

The rearrangement uses TRBV7-3 and TRBJ2-4; no clear D gene. V was clipped by 2 bases and J by 0 bases, with 14 bases between them. The CDR3 contains 17 residues. Germline V gene sequence: CDR1 SGHTA, CDR2 FQGTGA. CDR3 in DNA: TGTGCCAGCAGCTTAGACTTATCCGCTCTAGCCAAAAACATTCAGTACTTC. Amino acid sequence: CASSLDLSALAKNIQYF.